This TCR beta chain was sequenced during a study of tumour-infiltrating T cells in Burkitt lymphoma. Overall study: Overall and progression-free survival were predicted by productive clonality.

Assay used: immunoSEQ multiplex PCR; TCRdb lists only in-frame clones, some missing. The sample consists of about 7,100 clones, under 85% of them appearing once. The germline V gene has CDR1 SQVTM and CDR2 ANQGSEA. The CDR3 is 14 residues long. V dropped 4 bases and J dropped 1 base, with 10 bases sitting between them. In this sample, this clone turned up a few times. This clonotype originated in a human donor with diffuse large B-cell lymphoma. The specimen was tumor tissue. V gene TRBV29-1 combines with J gene TRBJ2-2, with no clear D. The CDR3 loop reads CSVGFLENTGELFF. For the CDR3, the DNA is TGCAGCGTTGGATTTCTAGAGAACACCGGGGAGCTGTTTTTT.